The T cell receptor (beta chain) under discussion was sequenced for a study of cytomegalovirus exposure and HLA in healthy donors. 60 Vbeta and 13 Jbeta primers were used in PCR. The table came from immunoSEQ multiplex PCR; TCRdb's copy has only in-frame clones and leaves some out. The sample shows around 140,000 clones, 65% to 80% of them seen only once. The junction had 6 bases not matched to a gene; V was cut back by 6 bases and J by 5 bases. Germline V CDR1 and CDR2: MNHEY, SVGAGI. The CDR3 has 13 amino acids. Points from the study as a whole: Previous analysis showed most TCR beta V segments were productive about 90% or about 30% of the time.

These donors counted as nominally healthy when sampled, but unrecorded immune exposures were likely. With regard to this clone: Its antigen is currently unknown.

The chain uses TRBV6-5 and TRBJ2-7; 8 nucleotides match TRBD1. The sequence was obtained from a man aged 30-40 years in good health and CMV-seronegative. Specimen: PBMCs. CDR3 in amino acids: CASSPQGADEQYF. The CDR3 DNA reads TGTGCCAGCAGCCCCCAGGGGGCCGACGAGCAGTACTTC.